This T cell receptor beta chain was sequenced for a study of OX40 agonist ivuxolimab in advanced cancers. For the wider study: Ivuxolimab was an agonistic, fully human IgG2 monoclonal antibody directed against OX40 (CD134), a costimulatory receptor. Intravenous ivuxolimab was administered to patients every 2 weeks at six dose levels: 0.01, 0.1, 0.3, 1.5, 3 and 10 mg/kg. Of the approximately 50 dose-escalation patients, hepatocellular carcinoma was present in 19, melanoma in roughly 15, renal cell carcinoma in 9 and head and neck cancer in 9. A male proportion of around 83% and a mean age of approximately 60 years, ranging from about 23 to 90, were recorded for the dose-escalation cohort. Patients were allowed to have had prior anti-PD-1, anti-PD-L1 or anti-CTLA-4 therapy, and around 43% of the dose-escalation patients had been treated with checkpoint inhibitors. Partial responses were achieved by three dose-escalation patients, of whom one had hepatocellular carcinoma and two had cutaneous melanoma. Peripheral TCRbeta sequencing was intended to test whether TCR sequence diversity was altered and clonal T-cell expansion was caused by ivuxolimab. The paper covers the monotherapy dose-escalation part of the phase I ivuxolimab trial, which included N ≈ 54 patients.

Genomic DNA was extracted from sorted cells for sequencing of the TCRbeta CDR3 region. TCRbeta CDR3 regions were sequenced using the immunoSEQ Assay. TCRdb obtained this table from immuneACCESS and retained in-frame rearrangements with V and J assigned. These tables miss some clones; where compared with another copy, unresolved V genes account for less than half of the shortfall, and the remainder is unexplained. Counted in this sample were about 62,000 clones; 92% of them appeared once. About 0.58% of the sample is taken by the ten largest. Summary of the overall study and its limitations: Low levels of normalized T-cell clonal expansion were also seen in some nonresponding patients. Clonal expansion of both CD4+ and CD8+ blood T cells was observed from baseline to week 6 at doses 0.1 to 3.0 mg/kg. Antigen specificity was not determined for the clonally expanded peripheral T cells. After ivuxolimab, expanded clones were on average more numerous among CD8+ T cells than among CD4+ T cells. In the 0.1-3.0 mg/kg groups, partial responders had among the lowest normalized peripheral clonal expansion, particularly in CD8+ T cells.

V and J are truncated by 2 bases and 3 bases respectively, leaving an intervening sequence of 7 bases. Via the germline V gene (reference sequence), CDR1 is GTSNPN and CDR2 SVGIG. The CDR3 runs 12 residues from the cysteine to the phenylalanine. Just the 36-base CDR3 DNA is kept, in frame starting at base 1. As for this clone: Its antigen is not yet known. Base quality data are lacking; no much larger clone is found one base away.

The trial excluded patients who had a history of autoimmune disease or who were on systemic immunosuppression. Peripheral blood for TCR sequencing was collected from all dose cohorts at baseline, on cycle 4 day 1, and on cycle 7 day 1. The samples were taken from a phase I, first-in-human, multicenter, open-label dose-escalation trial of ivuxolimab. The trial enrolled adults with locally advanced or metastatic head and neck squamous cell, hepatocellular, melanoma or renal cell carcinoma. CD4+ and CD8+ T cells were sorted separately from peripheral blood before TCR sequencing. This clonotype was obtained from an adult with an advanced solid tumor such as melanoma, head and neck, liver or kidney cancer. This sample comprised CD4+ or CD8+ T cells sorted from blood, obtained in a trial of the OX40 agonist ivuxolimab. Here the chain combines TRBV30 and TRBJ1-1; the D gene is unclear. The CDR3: CAWSLGYTEAFF. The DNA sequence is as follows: TGTGCCTGGAGTCTGGGGTACACTGAAGCTTTCTTT.